Listed here are 5 T cell receptor beta chains from one sample, sequenced in a study of shared T cell receptors in the human thymus (dated by TCRdb to about 2021). Library method: the immunoSEQ multiplex PCR assay. TCRdb mirrors the immuneACCESS table, restricted to in-frame sequences. Some clones are absent from its copies; in checked studies, under half trace to an unresolved V gene, and the reason for the others is unknown. This sample has about 610,000 clones in its table, and around nine tenths of those were observed once. The ten largest clones take up roughly 0.0097% of the sample. The same data also went into a second study, on human thymus T cells.

Sequencing was performed on thymocytes. These receptors were obtained from a boy under two years old with a congenital heart defect. Donor details come from another sample of the same person, matched by shared clones.

With respect to this clone: Additional DNA sequences in this sample encode the identical CDR3. The CDR3 sequence: CSVRAGAPYEQYF. The CDR3 DNA sequence: TGCAGCGTTCGGGCGGGAGCACCCTACGAGCAGTACTTC. V and J are TRBV29-1 and TRBJ2-7; 7 nucleotides line up with TRBD2. V was pared by 5 bases and J by 2 bases, with 6 bases of the junction left unmatched. The length of the CDR3 is 13 residues. Per the germline V gene, CDR1 is SQVTM and CDR2 is ANQGSEA.

V usage is TRBV28 and J usage is TRBJ2-7, with a tentative D call TRBD2 (5 bases). Germline loops: CDR1 MDHEN, CDR2 SYDVKM. Trimming removed 6 bases at V and 9 bases at J, with 18 bases between. CDR3 length equals 13 residues. This chain's CDR3 is CASSPKSLLGQYF. The CDR3 coding sequence is TGTGCCAGCAGCCCTAAATCTCTACTAGGGCAGTACTTC.

The V and J genes are TRBV4-2 and TRBJ2-4; 14 bases are a match to TRBD2. The CDR3 spans 19 residues. Germline trimming cut 1 base from V and 6 bases from J; bases unmatched to any gene: 11. The germline V gene has CDR1 LGHNA and CDR2 YNFKEQ. CDR3 bases: TGTGCCAGCAGCCAAGTTTTGACTAGCGGGAGGGCGTCCGGAAACATTCAGTACTTC. Translated: CASSQVLTSGRASGNIQYF.

This sequence joins TRBV7-9 and TRBJ1-1; D is uncertain. CDR1 is SEHNR and CDR2 is FQNEAQ in the germline V gene (reference sequence). This CDR3 region has 14 residues. Trimming removed 1 base at V and 0 bases at J, with 6 bases between. In nucleotides, the CDR3 is TGTGCCAGCAGCTTAGGACACATGAACACTGAAGCTTTCTTT. It translates to CASSLGHMNTEAFF.

This chain uses TRBV30 with TRBJ2-7; D gene ambiguous. In germline, CDR1 is GTSNPN, CDR2 SVGIG (reference sequence). V was clipped by 7 bases and J by 1 base, with 2 bases between them. CDR3 length: 9 residues. CDR3 coding DNA: TGTGCCTTATCCTACGAGCAGTACTTC. Its translation is CALSYEQYF. Using reference TRBV30 and TRBJ2-7 for the parts outside the CDR3, the full variable domain is SQTIHQWPATLVQPVGSPLSLECTVEGTSNPNLYWYRQAAGRGLQLLFYSVGIGQISSEVPQNLSASRPQDRQFILSSKKLLLSDSGFYLCALSYEQYFGPGTRLTVT.